The 24 T cell receptor beta chains in this list originate from one sample, sequenced in a study of prognosis after radiotherapy for stage I lung cancer. Two-round multiplex PCR amplified TCR beta CDR3 from genomic DNA. Primers specific to each TRBV and TRBJ gene drove first-round PCR. One entry per CDR3 protein, called by TCRdb with MiXCR from the multiplex PCR reads. The sample lists some 14,000 distinct CDR3 sequences; 45% to 50% were seen once. Specimen: PBMCs, collected before or after stereotactic body radiation therapy (not recorded which). The receptors here all came from a donor aged 50 or older with non-small cell lung cancer.

By share, this clonotype ranks as medium-sized (0.01 to 0.1%). The chain's CDR3 is CASSPRLAGAIAGNEQFF. CDR3 bases: TGTGCCAGCAGCCCGAGGCTAGCGGGAGCCATAGCGGGAAATGAGCAGTTCTTC. The chain links TRBV11-2 to TRBJ2-1, with 10 bases fitting TRBD2. This CDR3 comprises 18 residues. Per germline, CDR1 SGHAT and CDR2 FQNNGV. Trimming removed 5 bases from V and 7 bases from J; junction bases left unmatched: 17.

Of note for this clonotype: It differs at one base from a far larger clone, so likely a read error. V gene TRBV6-5 combines with J gene TRBJ1-6; D possibly corresponds to TRBD1 (5 bases). The CDR3 totals 12 residues. Germline V gene sequence: CDR1 MNHEY, CDR2 SVGAGI. The CDR3 protein is CTSTQGDSPLHF. The DNA for the CDR3 is TGTACCAGCACCCAAGGGGATTCACCCCTCCACTTT.

Points on this clonotype: This likely reflects a read error, since a far larger clone is one base away. The rearrangement uses TRBV2 and TRBJ2-7; D possibly corresponds to TRBD2 (6 bases). The J call is in doubt because the DNA end fits TRBJ2-1 better. CDR1 is SNHLY and CDR2 is FYNNEI in the germline V gene. This CDR3 comprises 16 residues. The CDR3 region is CASSDPSGASYNEQFF. The CDR3 DNA is TGTGCCAGCAGTGATCCATCGGGAGCCTCATACAATGAGCAGTTCTTC.

In this sample, this clonotype turned up many times. This chain links TRBV29-1 with TRBJ1-5, with D possibly TRBD1 on 5 matching bases. Germline loops: CDR1 SQVTM, CDR2 ANQGSEA. Trimming took 6 bases from V and 3 from J, leaving 12 bases between them. The CDR3 covers 13 residues. The chain's CDR3 is CSVADSFNQPQHF. Written as DNA, the CDR3 is TGCAGCGTGGCCGACAGCTTCAATCAGCCCCAGCATTTT.

In its sample, this clonotype ranks as medium-sized (0.01 to 0.1%). The CDR3 bases are TGCAGTTCACCCGGGACACTAGAGGGGTCAGATACGCAGTATTTT. The encoded protein is CSSPGTLEGSDTQYF. This chain uses TRBV20-1 with TRBJ2-3; D is possibly TRBD1 (6 bases). Trimming took off 8 bases at V and 4 bases at J, with 22 bases between the two ends. This CDR3 has 15 amino acids. Germline V gives CDR1 DFQATT, CDR2 SNEGSKA (reference sequence).

This clonotype showed up just once. The genes are TRBV5-4 and TRBJ1-3, with D hard to call. Trimming pared 4 bases from V and 4 bases from J, leaving 18 bases between. Germline V gene data show CDR1 as SGHNT and CDR2 as YYREEE (reference sequence). This CDR3 is built from 16 residues. This CDR3 is CASSNKGSLSGNTIYF. The CDR3 DNA is TGTGCCAGCAGCAACAAAGGTAGCCTCTCGGGAAACACCATATATTTT.

In this sample, this clonotype turned up many times. The chain links TRBV5-1 to TRBJ2-2; no clear D. The V end lost 4 bases, the J end lost 6 bases, and 7 bases lay between the germline ends. The CDR3 length is 12 residues. Germline V gene lookup returns CDR1 SGHRS and CDR2 YFSETQ. CDR3 in amino acids: CASSKGSGELFF. The CDR3 DNA follows: TGCGCCAGCAGCAAGGGTTCCGGGGAGCTGTTTTTT.

A remark on this clonotype: Germline and junction disagree at one end, which may indicate a read error. The CDR3 loop is CASCIAGGLDTEAFF. The CDR3 DNA is TGTGCCAGTTGTATAGCTGGGGGTTTGGACACTGAAGCTTTCTTT. The chain combines TRBV19 with TRBJ1-1, with TRBD1 as a possible D gene (5 bases). CDR1 is LNHDA and CDR2 is SQIVND in the germline V gene (reference sequence). This CDR3 has 15 residues. Complete variable domain (other parts from reference TRBV19 and TRBJ1-1): DGGITQSPKYLFRKEGQNVTLSCEQNLNHDAMYWYRQDPGQGLRLIYYSQIVNDFQKGDIAEGYSVSREKKESFPLTVTSAQKNPTAFYLCASCIAGGLDTEAFFGQGTRLTVV.

CDR3 sequence reads: CASSPGTSGSGEQFF. Here the CDR3 DNA reads TGTGCCAGCAGTCCCGGGACTAGCGGGAGTGGTGAGCAGTTCTTC. V gene TRBV7-2 combines with J gene TRBJ2-1; 14 nucleotides agree with TRBD2. The CDR3 covers 15 residues. Unmatched junction bases numbered 7, after V lost 6 bases and J lost 9 bases. The germline V gene encodes CDR1 SGHTA and CDR2 FQGNSA.

To note about this clonotype: The germline gene is not matched at one end of the junction; a read error may be the cause. The CDR3 nucleotides are TGTGCCAGTATTAGCGGGAGACTAGATACGCTGTATTTT. Translated, it gives CASISGRLDTLYF. The chain uses TRBV19 and TRBJ2-3; TRBD2 aligns across 9 bases. Germline V gene data show CDR1 as LNHDA and CDR2 as SQIVND (reference sequence). The CDR3 length is 13 residues.

This clonotype was counted many times. This likely comes from a read error, as the CDR3 has no conserved phenylalanine or tryptophan at its end. The chain uses TRBV20-1 and TRBJ1-2; D perhaps matches TRBD1 (5 bases). Looked up from germline, CDR1 is DFQATT and CDR2 is SNEGSKA (reference sequence). The CDR3 is 14 amino acids. CDR3 sequence reads: CSAIDETANYDYTL. The CDR3 nucleotides are TGCAGTGCTATAGACGAGACAGCCAACTATGACTACACCCTC.

The chain couples TRBV5-1 to TRBJ2-3; 9 positions agree with TRBD1. Looked up from germline, CDR1 is SGHRS and CDR2 is YFSETQ. The CDR3 has 15 amino acids. Trimming removed 4 bases from V and 4 bases from J; junction bases left unmatched: 7. This CDR3 reads CASSNGQGYADTQYF. The CDR3 DNA sequence: TGCGCCAGCAGCAACGGACAGGGGTACGCAGATACGCAGTATTTT.

This clonotype was seen a handful of times. Given a far larger clone just one base away, this is likely a sequencing read error. The chain couples TRBV6-5 to TRBJ1-1; possible D gene TRBD1, 5 bases. The CDR3 totals 14 residues. The ends were cut back, 3 bases at V and 5 bases at J, with 13 bases in the middle. Germline V gene data show CDR1 as MNHEY and CDR2 as SVGAGI. The CDR3 coding sequence is TGTGCCAGCAGTTATCTGGGGCTTGGGACTGAAGCTTTCTTT. Protein product: CASSYLGLGTEAFF.

This clonotype has a count of ten or more. This may be a read error: a much more frequent sequence differs by one nucleotide. The chain is built from TRBV6-2 or TRBV6-3 and TRBJ1-6; D is undetermined. In germline, CDR1 is MNHEY, CDR2 SVGEGT. With 8 bases removed from V and 6 bases from J, the gap between germline ends came to 11 bases. The CDR3 is made up of 13 amino acids. The CDR3 sequence: CASGVLTNSPLHF. CDR3 DNA sequence: TGTGCCAGCGGTGTGCTGACTAATTCACCCCTCCACTTT.

The chain is built from TRBV11-2 and TRBJ2-4; TRBD1 agrees at 8 bases. The CDR3 runs 15 residues. Germline V gene lookup returns CDR1 SGHAT and CDR2 FQNNGV. The J segment lost 9 bases and the V segment lost 5 bases, leaving 12 bases of the junction unmatched. In DNA, the CDR3 is TGTGCCAGCAGCCAGTCAGGGGGCGAATCTGGCATTCAGTACTTC. It codes for CASSQSGGESGIQYF.

This clonotype was seen repeatedly, ten times or more. Being one base from a much bigger clone, this may be a read error. The rearrangement uses TRBV6-1 and TRBJ2-1, with TRBD2 matching over 7 bases. This CDR3 spans 15 amino acids. The junction had 16 bases not matched to a gene; V was cut back by 7 bases and J by 10 bases. Germline lookup yields CDR1 MNHNS and CDR2 SASEGT. In DNA, the CDR3 is TGTGCCAGCACACCGGGACTAACGGGCCATCGCGAGCAGTTCTTC. Its protein product is CASTPGLTGHREQFF.

This clonotype was observed at least ten times. The genes are TRBV6-5 and TRBJ2-5, with a possible D match to TRBD2 (6 bases). Trimming took off 2 bases at V and 7 bases at J, with 11 bases between the two ends. The CDR3 consists of 13 residues. Germline V gene lookup returns CDR1 MNHEY and CDR2 SVGAGI. As DNA, the CDR3 is TGTGCCAGCAGTTACGGCGGGATTATGACCCAGTACTTC. Translated: CASSYGGIMTQYF.

This clonotype showed up many times. A much larger clone is a single base away; this may be a read error. The chain combines TRBV2 with TRBJ2-1, with D perhaps matching TRBD1 (6 bases). The CDR3 loop spans 11 amino acids. Germline V lookup: CDR1 SNHLY, CDR2 FYNNEI. The V and J ends lost 6 bases and 10 bases respectively, with 10 bases between them. This chain's CDR3 is CASSGQPEQFF. In nucleotides, the CDR3 is TGTGCCAGCAGCGGACAGCCAGAGCAGTTCTTC.

In its sample, this clonotype was seen many times. V usage is TRBV6-1 and J usage is TRBJ2-3; 7 positions agree with TRBD1. After removal of 5 bases from V and 6 bases from J, the junction contained 8 bases not matched to a gene. CDR3 length: 14 residues. Germline V gene data show CDR1 as MNHNS and CDR2 as SASEGT. DNA for the CDR3: TGTGCCAGCAGTCACCGGGACAGAGCCGATACGCAGTATTTT. Translation: CASSHRDRADTQYF.

This clonotype occurred many times. The chain links TRBV19 to TRBJ1-2; 9 bases line up with TRBD1. CDR1 LNHDA and CDR2 SQIVND come from the germline V gene (reference sequence). V lost 10 bases, J lost 4 bases, and 19 bases stayed unmatched. This CDR3 has 17 amino acids. DNA for the CDR3: TGTGCCACCAATTCGGAAACCGGGACAGGGATTCGCTATGGCTACACCTTC. Protein: CATNSETGTGIRYGYTF. Filled out from reference TRBV19 and TRBJ1-2, the complete variable domain reads DGGITQSPKYLFRKEGQNVTLSCEQNLNHDAMYWYRQDPGQGLRLIYYSQIVNDFQKGDIAEGYSVSREKKESFPLTVTSAQKNPTAFYLCATNSETGTGIRYGYTFGSGTRLTVV.

In its sample, this clonotype is medium-sized (0.01 to 0.1%). J is TRBJ2-1 and V is TRBV7-6; 7 bases are shared with TRBD2. This CDR3 is built from 17 residues. Germline V gene data show CDR1 as SGHVS and CDR2 as FNYEAQ. After removal of 4 bases from V and 5 bases from J, the junction contained 14 bases not matched to a gene. The CDR3 loop is CASSSPYSGGRNNEQFF. The DNA for the CDR3 is TGTGCCAGCAGCTCCCCCTATTCGGGAGGTCGGAACAATGAGCAGTTCTTC.

This rearrangement joins TRBV27 to TRBJ2-5; D possibly uses TRBD1 or TRBD2 (6 bases each). Between the trimmed V and J ends, which lost 8 bases and 0 bases, there was a span of 28 bases. The CDR3 covers 19 residues. The germline V gene encodes CDR1 MNHEY and CDR2 SMNVEV (reference sequence). CDR3 in DNA: TGTGCCAGCTCAGCCAGTGCGGGGCTCGGGGGCCGTGACCAAGAGACCCAGTACTTC. Protein product: CASSASAGLGGRDQETQYF.

CDR3 region: CASSYRQSYGYTF. DNA for the CDR3: TGTGCCAGCAGTTACCGACAGAGCTATGGCTACACCTTC. V usage is TRBV6-2 or TRBV6-3 and J usage is TRBJ1-2, with D possibly TRBD1 on 5 matching bases. V dropped 2 bases and J dropped 4 bases, with 8 bases sitting between them. Per the germline V gene, CDR1 is MNHEY and CDR2 is SVGEGT. The CDR3 runs to 13 residues.

This clonotype has at least ten counts. The genes are TRBV7-9 and TRBJ2-1; 10 bases are shared with TRBD1. Germline V lookup: CDR1 SEHNR, CDR2 FQNEAQ (reference sequence). Trimming at V came to 6 bases and at J to 10 bases, leaving 12 bases not matched to a gene. The CDR3 spans 15 residues. CDR3 in DNA: TGTGCCAGCAGAAACGACAGGGGGCGAATTTGGGAGCAGTTCTTC. This sequence encodes CASRNDRGRIWEQFF.